These T cell receptor beta chains were read from a single sample in a study of human T cells and chemical hapten exposure. TCRdb independently ran MiXCR on the RACE reads; one entry per CDR3 protein. The sample has 80,000 or so distinct CDR3 sequences; about 10% are singletons. Sequences were derived from whole blood, sampled in connection with sensitization to the hapten diphenylcyclopropenone (DPC). The receptors were gathered from a woman aged 50 to 60 with alopecia areata. Some clones in this sample may be carry-over from other donors' samples. Both conserved end residues are part of each CDR3. Each record gives: D gene, clone size, J gene, V gene, CDR3 DNA, CDR3 protein. A D gene is named only where the DNA matches it firmly. For some rows the clone size is stated as once, few or many, or as a class when expanded; others skip it.

d_call: NA
clone_size: NA
j_call: TRBJ1-1
v_call: TRBV12-3/TRBV12-4
cdr3_nt: TGTGCCAGCAGTTTACAGGCGCCGGTCACTGAAGCTTTCTTT
cdr3_aa: CASSLQAPVTEAFF

d_call: NA
clone_size: many
j_call: TRBJ2-3
v_call: TRBV20-1
cdr3_nt: TGCAGTGCCAGGACAGAAAGCACAGATACGCAGTATTTT
cdr3_aa: CSARTESTDTQYF

d_call: NA
clone_size: NA
j_call: TRBJ1-3
v_call: TRBV28
cdr3_nt: TGTGCCAGCAGGGTAGCGCTGTCTGGAAACACCATATATTTT
cdr3_aa: CASRVALSGNTIYF

d_call: NA
clone_size: many
j_call: TRBJ2-1
v_call: TRBV6-5
cdr3_nt: TGTGCCAGCAGTTACAGGTACGAGCAGTTCTTC
cdr3_aa: CASSYRYEQFF

d_call: NA
clone_size: many
j_call: TRBJ1-5
v_call: TRBV20-1
cdr3_nt: TGCAGTGCTAGAGATCGGGCAAGTAATCAGCCCCAGCATTTT
cdr3_aa: CSARDRASNQPQHF

d_call: NA
clone_size: few
j_call: TRBJ1-4
v_call: TRBV29-1
cdr3_nt: TGCAGCGCCCTCCGGGGTTTCACTAATGAAAAACTGTTTTTT
cdr3_aa: CSALRGFTNEKLFF

d_call: TRBD1
clone_size: few
j_call: TRBJ2-5
v_call: TRBV29-1
cdr3_nt: TGCAGCCTTACCGGACAGGGCTACCAAGAGACCCAGTACTTC
cdr3_aa: CSLTGQGYQETQYF

d_call: TRBD2
clone_size: NA
j_call: TRBJ2-3
v_call: TRBV19
cdr3_nt: TGTGCCTCCAGAAGTATAGCGGGACACGGTAGCACAGATACGCAGTATTTT
cdr3_aa: CASRSIAGHGSTDTQYF

d_call: NA
clone_size: few
j_call: TRBJ1-2
v_call: TRBV20-1
cdr3_nt: TGCAGTGCTAGATTCCGGGGGTATGGCTACACCTTC
cdr3_aa: CSARFRGYGYTF

d_call: NA
clone_size: NA
j_call: TRBJ2-3
v_call: TRBV20-1
cdr3_nt: TGCAGTGCTGGGGATCCCAGGGGAGATACGCAGTATTTT
cdr3_aa: CSAGDPRGDTQYF

d_call: NA
clone_size: many
j_call: TRBJ1-5
v_call: TRBV7-9
cdr3_nt: TGTGCCAGCAGCTTAGACGGGACCTTCAATCAGCCCCAGCATTTT
cdr3_aa: CASSLDGTFNQPQHF

d_call: NA
clone_size: many
j_call: TRBJ1-1
v_call: TRBV7-2
cdr3_nt: TGTGCCAGCAGCCGGGGGCCCGGGGCGAACACTGAAGCTTTCTTT
cdr3_aa: CASSRGPGANTEAFF

d_call: NA
clone_size: NA
j_call: TRBJ2-7
v_call: TRBV11-2
cdr3_nt: TGTGCCAGCAGCTTCCCTCGGGCCTACGAGCAGTACTTC
cdr3_aa: CASSFPRAYEQYF

d_call: NA
clone_size: NA
j_call: TRBJ1-6
v_call: TRBV20-1
cdr3_nt: TGCAGTGCTAGCCTACAGGGATCGGCGCCCCTCCACTTT
cdr3_aa: CSASLQGSAPLHF

d_call: NA
clone_size: NA
j_call: TRBJ1-5
v_call: TRBV7-3
cdr3_nt: TGTGCCAGCAGCCACCCTGTCTGGGGAGCTGGCGATCAGCCCCAGCATTTT
cdr3_aa: CASSHPVWGAGDQPQHF

d_call: NA
clone_size: many
j_call: TRBJ1-2
v_call: TRBV6-5
cdr3_nt: TGTGCCAGCAGTGACACCTATGGCTACACCTTC
cdr3_aa: CASSDTYGYTF

d_call: NA
clone_size: many
j_call: TRBJ1-1
v_call: TRBV11-2
cdr3_nt: TGTGCCAGCAGCTTAAAGATGAACACTGAAGCTTTCTTT
cdr3_aa: CASSLKMNTEAFF

d_call: NA
clone_size: NA
j_call: TRBJ1-1
v_call: TRBV20-1
cdr3_nt: TGCAGTGCTAGCCCCACCGGGGCTACTGAAGCTTTCTTT
cdr3_aa: CSASPTGATEAFF

d_call: NA
clone_size: many
j_call: TRBJ2-1
v_call: TRBV11-2
cdr3_nt: TGTGCCAGCAGCAATCTAGGACGCAATGAGCAGTTCTTC
cdr3_aa: CASSNLGRNEQFF

d_call: NA
clone_size: many
j_call: TRBJ1-2
v_call: TRBV19
cdr3_nt: TGTGCCAGTAGCCCCGGCGGGACGAACTTTTATGGCTACACCTTC
cdr3_aa: CASSPGGTNFYGYTF

d_call: TRBD2
clone_size: NA
j_call: TRBJ2-1
v_call: TRBV28
cdr3_nt: TGTGCCAGCAGCCGATCCTTTAGCGGGAGGGTCGGTGAGCAGTTCTTC
cdr3_aa: CASSRSFSGRVGEQFF

d_call: NA
clone_size: many
j_call: TRBJ2-7
v_call: TRBV6-2/TRBV6-3
cdr3_nt: TGTGCCAGCAGTTACTCAAACGGGAAGGACTTAGACGAGCAGTACTTC
cdr3_aa: CASSYSNGKDLDEQYF

d_call: NA
clone_size: many
j_call: TRBJ1-5
v_call: TRBV29-1
cdr3_nt: TGCAGCGTGTTGCAGGGGACTCAGCCCCAGCATTTT
cdr3_aa: CSVLQGTQPQHF

d_call: NA
clone_size: many
j_call: TRBJ2-1
v_call: TRBV4-2
cdr3_nt: TGTGCCAGCAGCCAAGTTAGGCAAAGCTCCTACAATGAGCAGTTCTTC
cdr3_aa: CASSQVRQSSYNEQFF

d_call: TRBD1
clone_size: many
j_call: TRBJ1-6
v_call: TRBV29-1
cdr3_nt: TGCAGCGTAAAAGGACAGGGAGGGGAGTCACCCCTCCACTTT
cdr3_aa: CSVKGQGGESPLHF

d_call: NA
clone_size: NA
j_call: TRBJ2-7
v_call: TRBV27
cdr3_nt: TGTGCCAGCAGGGGGCTTTACGACGAGCAGTACTTC
cdr3_aa: CASRGLYDEQYF

d_call: NA
clone_size: NA
j_call: TRBJ2-2
v_call: TRBV12-3/TRBV12-4
cdr3_nt: TGTGCCAGCAGTTTTCAGGGGATCGGGGAGCTGTTTTTT
cdr3_aa: CASSFQGIGELFF

d_call: NA
clone_size: NA
j_call: TRBJ1-4
v_call: TRBV6-6
cdr3_nt: TGTGCCAGCAGTTACTTAGGGCAAAAGGGTGAAAAACTGTTTTTT
cdr3_aa: CASSYLGQKGEKLFF

d_call: NA
clone_size: NA
j_call: TRBJ2-7
v_call: TRBV20-1
cdr3_nt: TGCAGTGCTAGTTTTCGGGGGCCTCCCTACGAGCAGTACTTC
cdr3_aa: CSASFRGPPYEQYF

d_call: NA
clone_size: many
j_call: TRBJ2-3
v_call: TRBV7-2
cdr3_nt: TGTGCCAGCAGCTTGGCGGGGGCGAAAGATACGCAGTATTTT
cdr3_aa: CASSLAGAKDTQYF

d_call: NA
clone_size: many
j_call: TRBJ1-6
v_call: TRBV12-3/TRBV12-4
cdr3_nt: TGTGCCAGCAGCCTACGGGGGGATTCACCCCTCCACTTT
cdr3_aa: CASSLRGDSPLHF

d_call: NA
clone_size: many
j_call: TRBJ1-5
v_call: TRBV2
cdr3_nt: TGTGCCAGCAGTGAATTCCGGGGAGAGAATCAGCCCCAGCATTTT
cdr3_aa: CASSEFRGENQPQHF

d_call: NA
clone_size: few
j_call: TRBJ2-5
v_call: TRBV6-1
cdr3_nt: TGTGCCAGCAGTTTAACAGGGATCCAAGAGACCCAGTACTTC
cdr3_aa: CASSLTGIQETQYF

d_call: NA
clone_size: many
j_call: TRBJ2-5
v_call: TRBV5-1
cdr3_nt: TGCGCCAGCAGCTTGGCCGGCGAGTACCAGACCCAGTACTTC
cdr3_aa: CASSLAGEYQTQYF

d_call: TRBD2
clone_size: few
j_call: TRBJ2-2
v_call: TRBV18
cdr3_nt: TGTGCCAGCTCACCACCCGGACTAGCGGGGGTTACAATGGTCGCCGGGGAGCTGTTTTTT
cdr3_aa: CASSPPGLAGVTMVAGELFF

d_call: NA
clone_size: many
j_call: TRBJ1-2
v_call: TRBV28
cdr3_nt: TGTGCCAGCACAGAAATGGGACGAAACTATGGCTACACCTTC
cdr3_aa: CASTEMGRNYGYTF

d_call: TRBD2
clone_size: few
j_call: TRBJ2-5
v_call: TRBV7-2
cdr3_nt: TGTGCCAGCAGCATCGGAGCGGGGGCTGGAGAGACCCAGTACTTC
cdr3_aa: CASSIGAGAGETQYF

d_call: NA
clone_size: few
j_call: TRBJ2-1
v_call: TRBV15
cdr3_nt: TGTGCCACCAGCAGAGATGCAGTACAGACTCCGGGGAATGAGCAGTTCTTC
cdr3_aa: CATSRDAVQTPGNEQFF

d_call: TRBD1
clone_size: NA
j_call: TRBJ2-2
v_call: TRBV27
cdr3_nt: TGTGCCAGCAGTTTACGGGACAGGTCCCACACCGGGGAGCTGTTTTTT
cdr3_aa: CASSLRDRSHTGELFF

d_call: NA
clone_size: few
j_call: TRBJ2-1
v_call: TRBV20-1
cdr3_nt: TGCAGTGCGGAAAGGGGAGATGAGCAGTTCTTC
cdr3_aa: CSAERGDEQFF

d_call: TRBD1
clone_size: few
j_call: TRBJ2-7
v_call: TRBV10-1
cdr3_nt: TGCGCCAGCAGTGACCACAGGGGGCTGTCCTACGAGCAGTACTTC
cdr3_aa: CASSDHRGLSYEQYF

d_call: TRBD1
clone_size: NA
j_call: TRBJ1-5
v_call: TRBV9
cdr3_nt: TGTGCCAGCAGCCGTGGACAGGGCACGAATCAGCCCCAGCATTTT
cdr3_aa: CASSRGQGTNQPQHF

d_call: NA
clone_size: few
j_call: TRBJ2-3
v_call: TRBV27
cdr3_nt: TGTGCCAGCAGTCCCTCCCAGGGAGATACGCAGTATTTT
cdr3_aa: CASSPSQGDTQYF

d_call: NA
clone_size: many
j_call: TRBJ1-5
v_call: TRBV12-3/TRBV12-4
cdr3_nt: TGTGCCAGCAGAAGAGAAGAGGATCAGCCCCAGCATTTT
cdr3_aa: CASRREEDQPQHF

d_call: NA
clone_size: many
j_call: TRBJ2-7
v_call: TRBV29-1
cdr3_nt: TGCAGCGTTGTTATCGAGCCAGGCTTTACCTACGAGCAGTACTTC
cdr3_aa: CSVVIEPGFTYEQYF

d_call: TRBD2
clone_size: many
j_call: TRBJ2-1
v_call: TRBV19
cdr3_nt: TGTGCCAGTAGTACCCAGCTAGCGGGAGGGCGGAATGAGCAGTTCTTC
cdr3_aa: CASSTQLAGGRNEQFF